A selection of T cell receptor beta chains follows, all from one sample in a study of T cell clonotyping in hematopoietic cell transplantation. Sequencing used immunoSEQ multiplex PCR; TCRdb keeps in-frame clones, though not all of them. The sample has thousands of clones; approximately 80% are singletons. The input for sequencing was peripheral blood mononuclear cells, taken before stem cell transplant. The receptors derive from a woman aged 45-65 years with acute myeloid leukemia. Some clones in this sample may be carry-over from other donors' samples. CDR3s include the opening cysteine and the closing phenylalanine or tryptophan. A D gene is named only where the DNA matches it firmly. A row's size may be missing; if present it is once, few, many or a size class.

>TRBJ2-1|TRBD2|TRBV28|.
TGTGCCAGCGGACTTAGCGGGAGACCCTACAATGAGCAGTTCTTC
CASGLSGRPYNEQFF
>TRBJ1-6|.|TRBV16|.
TGTGCCAGCAGCCAATCAACAGGACAATATAATTCACCCCTCCACTTT
CASSQSTGQYNSPLHF
>TRBJ2-6|.|TRBV6-1|few
TGTGCCAGCAGTGCAGGGCTCTCTGGGGCCAACGTCCTGACTTTC
CASSAGLSGANVLTF
>TRBJ2-3|TRBD2|TRBV7-8|.
TGTGCCAGCAGCTTCGGGCTAGCGGTTCAAGATACGCAGTATTTT
CASSFGLAVQDTQYF
>TRBJ2-1|TRBD2|TRBV19|.
TGTGCCAGTAGTATAGTTCTCGGGGGGAATGAGCAGTTCTTC
CASSIVLGGNEQFF
>TRBJ2-5|TRBD2|TRBV7-8|.
TGTGCCAGCAACCCCACTAGCGGATCCCAAGAGACCCAGTACTTC
CASNPTSGSQETQYF
>TRBJ1-3|.|TRBV29-1|.
TGCAGCATCTTGTATCGTGACACCATATATTTT
CSILYRDTIYF
>TRBJ2-5|TRBD1|TRBV7-9|.
TGTGCCAGCAGGGGACAGGGAGAGACCCAGTACTTC
CASRGQGETQYF
>TRBJ1-1|.|TRBV19|once
TGTGCCAGTACCCTGCTCCAGGGAGGATTTGTGACTGAAGCTTTCTTT
CASTLLQGGFVTEAFF
>TRBJ1-6|.|TRBV7-2|.
TGTGCCAGCAGCGACGGGACACCCAATAATTCACCCCTCCACTTT
CASSDGTPNNSPLHF
>TRBJ2-5|TRBD1|TRBV7-7|.
TGTGCCAGCAGCAGGGACAGGGAAGAGACCCAGTACTTC
CASSRDREETQYF
>TRBJ1-2|TRBD1|TRBV4-1|once
TGCGCCAGCAGCCAAGAACAGGGGAGCTATGGCTACACCTTC
CASSQEQGSYGYTF
>TRBJ2-3|.|TRBV25-1|.
TGTGCCAGCAGTGTAACAGGAACAGATACGCAGTATTTT
CASSVTGTDTQYF
>TRBJ2-1|.|TRBV7-7|.
TGTGCTAGCAGCGCAGGACACGTCTCCTACAATGAGCAGTTCTTC
CASSAGHVSYNEQFF
>TRBJ1-1|TRBD1|TRBV19|.
TGTGCCAGTAGTTCCTATTCCGACAGGGCGAATGAAGCTTTCTTT
CASSSYSDRANEAFF
>TRBJ2-2|TRBD2|TRBV6-4|.
TGTGCCAGCAGTGTGACTAGCGGGGTCGACACCGGGGAGCTGTTTTTT
CASSVTSGVDTGELFF
>TRBJ1-1|.|TRBV30|.
TGTGCCTGGAGTGTAGTGGAGTGGACTGAAGCTTTCTTT
CAWSVVEWTEAFF
>TRBJ2-5|TRBD2|TRBV4-3|.
TGCGCCAGCAGCCAAGCTAGCGGGGCTACCCAGTACTTC
CASSQASGATQYF
>TRBJ2-6|TRBD2|TRBV6-1|.
TGTGCCAGCAGTGGACTGGGAGGGAGGGGGGCCAACGTCCTGACTTTC
CASSGLGGRGANVLTF
>TRBJ1-5|.|TRBV19|.
TGTGCCAGTAATCGGGACTTCAATCAGCCCCAGCATTTT
CASNRDFNQPQHF
>TRBJ1-4|.|TRBV29-1|few
TGCAGCGTTGTCTACAGCCTAATGGGTGAAAAACTGTTTTTT
CSVVYSLMGEKLFF
>TRBJ2-1|.|TRBV6-9|.
TGTGCCAGCAGTTCCGAGAGTTGGGACAATGAGCAGTTCTTC
CASSSESWDNEQFF
>TRBJ2-3|TRBD2|TRBV30|.
TGTGCCTGGAGTGAGCTAGCGGGGGCCGCAGATACGCAGTATTTT
CAWSELAGAADTQYF
>TRBJ1-1|.|TRBV27|.
TGTGCCAGCAGTCCCCAAGGCTACGCTGAAGCTTTCTTT
CASSPQGYAEAFF
>TRBJ1-2|.|TRBV7-9|.
TGTGCCAGCAGCTTTCAGGGTGAGGATGGCTACACCTTC
CASSFQGEDGYTF
>TRBJ2-7|.|TRBV30|once
TGTGCCTGGACCTCCCCCCAAGAGGGGACCGAGCAGTACTTC
CAWTSPQEGTEQYF
>TRBJ1-1|.|TRBV7-9|.
TGTGCCAGCAGGGGAGCGAACACTGAAGCTTTCTTT
CASRGANTEAFF
>TRBJ2-3|.|TRBV2|.
TGTGCCAGCAGTCTGGACAACCCTACCCCCACAGATACGCAGTATTTT
CASSLDNPTPTDTQYF
>TRBJ2-2|.|TRBV7-2|.
TGTGCCAGCAGACAATCAGAATCCACCGGGGAGCTGTTTTTT
CASRQSESTGELFF
>TRBJ1-1|.|TRBV5-1|.
TGCGCCAGCAGCTTACTCTCCGGGACCGGCCACATGAACACTGAAGCTTTCTTT
CASSLLSGTGHMNTEAFF
>TRBJ2-7|.|TRBV27|.
TGTGCCAGCAGTCTCCAGACAGGAACCACCTACGAGCAGTACTTC
CASSLQTGTTYEQYF
>TRBJ2-5|TRBD2|TRBV5-1|.
TGCGCCAGCAGCTTCAGCTCTCCTTTTCCTAGCGGGAGCGGGCAGACCCAGTACTTC
CASSFSSPFPSGSGQTQYF
>TRBJ2-2|.|TRBV19|.
TGTGCCAGTGGTGGGCCGATGAACACCGGGGAGCTGTTTTTT
CASGGPMNTGELFF
>TRBJ2-1|TRBD2|TRBV10-3|.
TGTGCCATCAGTGGTGCCCCGGGACTAGGAAATTACAATGAGCAGTTCTTC
CAISGAPGLGNYNEQFF
>TRBJ2-3|TRBD1|TRBV6-4|.
TGTGCCAGCAGTGGAGCAACAGGGGGCGGAAAGGATACGCAGTATTTT
CASSGATGGGKDTQYF
>TRBJ1-1|TRBD1|TRBV19|.
TGTGCCAGTAGTCGACAGGGTAGGAACACTGAAGCTTTCTTT
CASSRQGRNTEAFF
>TRBJ1-2|.|TRBV11-1|.
TGTGCCAGCAGCCAAAGTCCTGGCTATGGCTACACCTTC
CASSQSPGYGYTF
>TRBJ2-5|.|TRBV18|.
TGTGCCAGCTCACTCGCGCTCCGAGAGGGGGAGACCCAGTACTTC
CASSLALREGETQYF
>TRBJ2-3|TRBD2|TRBV2|few
TGTGCCAGCAGCCCGTTTAGCGGGGGGGCCACAGATACGCAGTATTTT
CASSPFSGGATDTQYF
>TRBJ2-1|.|TRBV2|.
TGTGCCAGCAGTTATACAGAGGAAGAGCAGTTCTTC
CASSYTEEEQFF
>TRBJ1-3|.|TRBV25-1|.
TGTGCCAGCAGTGAAGTCGGAGACTCTGGAAACACCATATATTTT
CASSEVGDSGNTIYF